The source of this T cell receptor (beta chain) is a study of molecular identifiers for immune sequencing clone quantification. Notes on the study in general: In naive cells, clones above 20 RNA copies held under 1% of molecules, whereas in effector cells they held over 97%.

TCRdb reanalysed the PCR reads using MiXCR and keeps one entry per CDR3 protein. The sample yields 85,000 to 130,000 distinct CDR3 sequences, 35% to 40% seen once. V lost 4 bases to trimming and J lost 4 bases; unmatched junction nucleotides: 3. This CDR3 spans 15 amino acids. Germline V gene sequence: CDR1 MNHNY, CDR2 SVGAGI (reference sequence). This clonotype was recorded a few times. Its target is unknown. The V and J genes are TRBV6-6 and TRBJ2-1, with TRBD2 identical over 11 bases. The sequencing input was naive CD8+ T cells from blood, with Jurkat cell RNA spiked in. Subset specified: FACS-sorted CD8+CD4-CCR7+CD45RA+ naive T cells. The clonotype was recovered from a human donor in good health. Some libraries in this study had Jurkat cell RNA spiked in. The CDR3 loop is CASSWTSGLYNEQFF. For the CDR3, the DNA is TGTGCCAGCAGTTGGACTAGCGGGCTTTACAATGAGCAGTTCTTC.